These 30 T cell receptor beta chains came from one sample sequenced in a study of blood T cell repertoires in COVID-19. Clones were sequenced by immunoSEQ multiplex PCR, and TCRdb holds only the in-frame ones, with some missing. Among 160,000 or so clones listed, 84% were seen once. The material sequenced was PBMCs or T cells enriched from blood (not recorded which). The receptors here all came from a man aged 50-60 years who had recovered from COVID-19.

The chain carries TRBV5-1 and TRBJ2-1; 8 bases are a match to TRBD2. The CDR3 extends over 16 amino acids. The germline CDR1 and CDR2 sequences are SGHRS and YFSETQ. The V segment lost 4 bases and the J segment 4 bases; nucleotides outside the gene matches: 10. The CDR3 spells CASSPQAGAGYNEQFF. Here the CDR3 DNA reads TGCGCCAGCAGCCCTCAAGCGGGGGCGGGGTACAATGAGCAGTTCTTC.

The chain joins TRBV13 to TRBJ1-1; D may be TRBD1 (5 bases). The germline V and J ends were trimmed by 5 bases and 0 bases, with 19 bases remaining between them. CDR1 PRHDT and CDR2 FYEKMQ come from the germline V gene (reference sequence). The CDR3 runs to 17 residues. CDR3 sequence reads: CASSPPRAGILNTEAFF. The CDR3 DNA reads as TGTGCCAGCAGCCCACCCAGGGCGGGGATATTGAACACTGAAGCTTTCTTT.

V usage is TRBV5-6 and J usage is TRBJ1-2; TRBD1 matches at 9 bases. Trimming took 4 bases from V and 2 from J; bases not matched to a gene: 9. This CDR3 has 16 amino acids. Germline V CDR1 and CDR2: SGHDT, YYEEEE. CDR3 sequence reads: CASSLSPGTGNYGYTF. The CDR3 bases are TGTGCCAGCAGCCTCAGTCCCGGGACAGGGAACTATGGCTACACCTTC.

This clone was recorded at least ten times. V is TRBV2 and J is TRBJ1-1; D may be TRBD1 (6 bases). V was cut by 6 bases and J by 2 bases, with 13 bases left in between. Germline CDR1 is SNHLY and CDR2 is FYNNEI. The CDR3 is made up of 14 amino acids. The CDR3 DNA sequence: TGTGCCAGCAGGAGGGACATACACAACACTGAAGCTTTCTTT. Translation: CASRRDIHNTEAFF.

The chain uses TRBV5-1 and TRBJ2-1; possible D gene TRBD2, 6 bases. Trimming took 3 bases from V and 10 from J, leaving 11 bases between them. The germline gives CDR1 SGHRS, CDR2 YFSETQ. This CDR3 comprises 12 residues. The CDR3 is CASSWGDGEQFF. CDR3 nucleotide sequence: TGCGCCAGCAGCTGGGGGGACGGAGAGCAGTTCTTC.

The chain uses TRBV7-9 and TRBJ2-1, with a possible D match to TRBD1 (6 bases). The CDR3 length is 16 residues. Trimming left V 5 bases short and J 7 bases short, with 21 bases between. Germline lookup yields CDR1 SEHNR and CDR2 FQNEAQ (reference sequence). The CDR3 sequence: CASSAPRTVNSNEQFF. The CDR3 bases are TGTGCCAGCAGCGCCCCGAGGACAGTCAATAGTAATGAGCAGTTCTTC.

The V gene is TRBV7-9, the J gene TRBJ1-6, with 8 nucleotides matching TRBD1. The germline gives CDR1 SEHNR, CDR2 FQNEAQ (reference sequence). This CDR3 is built from 16 residues. Unmatched junction bases numbered 8, after V lost 5 bases and J lost 5 bases. The CDR3 DNA reads as TGTGCCAGCAGCCCAGGGGGCAACGGTAATAATTCACCCCTCCACTTT. It specifies CASSPGGNGNNSPLHF.

The chain employs TRBV4-1 and TRBJ2-3; 15 bases are shared with TRBD2. Germline V gene sequence: CDR1 MGHRA, CDR2 YSYEKL. The CDR3 is made up of 20 amino acids. The J segment lost 0 bases and the V segment lost 3 bases, leaving 10 bases of the junction unmatched. In DNA, the CDR3 is TGCGCCAGCAGCCAGCTGTGGACTAGCGGGGGGGCCTATAGCACAGATACGCAGTATTTT. It specifies CASSQLWTSGGAYSTDTQYF.

V is TRBV6-4 and J is TRBJ1-1; the match to TRBD1 covers 7 bases. CDR3 length: 14 amino acids. Germline V gives CDR1 MRHNA, CDR2 SNTAGT. The V segment lost 2 bases and the J segment 4 bases; nucleotides outside the gene matches: 4. Here the CDR3 reads CASSDSNRGTEAFF. Here the CDR3 DNA reads TGTGCCAGCAGTGACAGTAACAGGGGCACTGAAGCTTTCTTT.

V is TRBV30 and J is TRBJ2-5; tentative D call: TRBD2 (7 bases). The CDR3 runs 13 residues. V lost 2 bases, J lost 5 bases, and 12 bases lay in between. Germline values: CDR1 GTSNPN, CDR2 SVGIG (reference sequence). In DNA form, the CDR3 reads TGTGCCTGGAGTAGGGGGGGCCGGGAGACCCAGTACTTC. It translates to CAWSRGGRETQYF.

The V gene is TRBV30, the J gene TRBJ1-5; possibly TRBD1 for D (6 bases). CDR3 length: 15 residues. V was clipped by 0 bases and J by 2 bases, with 11 bases between them. Germline CDR1 reads GTSNPN; CDR2 reads SVGIG (reference sequence). The CDR3 sequence is CAWSVQGRGNQPQHF. The CDR3 DNA reads as TGTGCCTGGAGTGTACAGGGCCGCGGCAATCAGCCCCAGCATTTT.

The chain couples TRBV28 to TRBJ1-4, with D perhaps matching TRBD1 (6 bases). Germline CDR1 and CDR2: MDHEN and SYDVKM. V was trimmed by 7 bases and J by 8 bases, leaving 14 bases between them. CDR3 length equals 13 residues. The CDR3 DNA reads TGTGCCAGCACCCTGACAGGTCGGGAAAAACTGTTTTTT. It yields the protein CASTLTGREKLFF. Looking up the rest from reference TRBV28 and TRBJ1-4 gives the full variable domain: DVKVTQSSRYLVKRTGEKVFLECVQDMDHENMFWYRQDPGLGLRLIYFSYDVKMKEKGDIPEGYSVSREKKERFSLILESASTNQTSMYLCASTLTGREKLFFGSGTQLSVL.

This clone was observed a handful of times. This sequence joins TRBV28 and TRBJ1-6, with D possibly matching TRBD1 (6 bases). This CDR3 is 14 amino acids long. Germline loops: CDR1 MDHEN, CDR2 SYDVKM. Trimming removed 3 bases at V and 9 bases at J, with 12 bases between. The CDR3 bases are TGTGCCAGCAGTTTCAGGCAGGGGAGTTCACCCCTCCACTTT. It is translated as CASSFRQGSSPLHF.

The rearrangement joins TRBV4-1 to TRBJ2-2, with 9 bases aligning to TRBD2. J gave up 5 bases and V 1 base, and 8 bases lay outside the gene matches. The CDR3 covers 17 residues. Germline CDR1 and CDR2: MGHRA and YSYEKL. The CDR3 nucleotides are TGCGCCAGCAGCCAAGCGCGGGGGGGCCGGGAGACCGGGGAGCTGTTTTTT. As protein: CASSQARGGRETGELFF.

The genes are TRBV28 and TRBJ1-2, with a weak D call TRBD1 (6 bases). The CDR3 spans 15 residues. In germline, CDR1 is MDHEN, CDR2 SYDVKM. The V and J ends lost 6 bases and 5 bases respectively, with 19 bases between them. Written as DNA, the CDR3 is TGTGCCAGCAGCCCCGGACAGACCCTAATGTATGGCTACACCTTC. Its protein product is CASSPGQTLMYGYTF.

V is TRBV6-2 or TRBV6-3 and J is TRBJ2-7; no definite D call. The CDR3 contains 14 residues. CDR1 is MNHEY and CDR2 is SVGEGT in the germline V gene. V lost 3 bases and J lost 2, with 11 bases in between. The DNA for the CDR3 is TGTGCCAGCAGTTATACGTGGGCGCCCTACGAGCAGTACTTC. Residues: CASSYTWAPYEQYF.

This chain uses TRBV6-5 with TRBJ1-2; 9 bases are shared with TRBD1. Unmatched junction bases numbered 16, after V lost 9 bases and J lost 14 bases. The CDR3 is made up of 13 amino acids. Per the germline V gene, CDR1 is MNHEY and CDR2 is SVGAGI. CDR3 loop: CASGLLTGGAYTF. The CDR3, as DNA: TGTGCCAGTGGTCTACTTACAGGGGGCGCTTATACCTTC.

The chain links TRBV5-4 to TRBJ2-5; 8 bases are shared with TRBD2. CDR3 size: 14 residues. Trimming took 4 bases from V and 4 from J; bases not matched to a gene: 6. Germline V gene sequence: CDR1 SGHNT, CDR2 YYREEE (reference sequence). The CDR3 loop reads CASSIGGAGETQYF. CDR3 nucleotide sequence: TGTGCCAGCAGCATCGGGGGGGCGGGAGAGACCCAGTACTTC.

This clone occurred a few times. CDR3 bases: TGTGCCAGCAGCCCGGAGCGGGGGCGATTGGGGACCCAGTACTTC. Amino acid sequence: CASSPERGRLGTQYF. The chain employs TRBV3-1 (or the pseudogene TRBV3-2) and TRBJ2-5; 8 bases agree with TRBD2. Looked up from germline, CDR1 is LGHDT and CDR2 is YNNKEL (reference sequence). With V trimmed by 4 bases and J by 7 bases, 11 bases remained unmatched. The CDR3 totals 15 residues.

This clone was picked up one time. V usage is TRBV7-9 and J usage is TRBJ1-2; possibly TRBD1 for D (5 bases). Germline CDR1 is SEHNR and CDR2 is FQNEAQ (reference sequence). V was trimmed by 0 bases and J by 6 bases, leaving 11 bases between them. The CDR3 has 14 amino acids. CDR3 bases: TGTGCCAGCAGCTTAGCGCAGGGTTCAGATGGCTACACCTTC. This encodes CASSLAQGSDGYTF.

The chain couples TRBV6-5 to TRBJ2-7; D is perhaps TRBD2 (6 bases). The V end lost 6 bases, the J end lost 0 bases, and 15 bases lay between the germline ends. This CDR3 region has 15 residues. The V gene's germline CDR1 is MNHEY and CDR2 SVGAGI. The CDR3 DNA reads TGTGCCAGCAGGCCTCGGGGAGGAAGCTCCTACGAGCAGTACTTC. This translates into CASRPRGGSSYEQYF.

The CDR3 coding sequence is TGTGCCAGCAGTTATACCCTAGACAGTGAGCAGTACTTC. This codes for CASSYTLDSEQYF. The chain recombines TRBV12-3 or TRBV12-4 with TRBJ2-7; D may be TRBD1 (5 bases). The length of the CDR3 is 13 residues. V was cut by 4 bases and J by 7 bases, with 14 bases left in between.

This clone was seen only a few times. This chain connects TRBV6-5 to TRBJ2-2; D may be TRBD2 (6 bases). CDR3 length: 16 amino acids. V gave up 3 bases and J gave up 0 bases, with 11 bases separating them. Germline CDR1 reads MNHEY; CDR2 reads SVGAGI. In DNA, the CDR3 is TGTGCCAGCAGTTATCTAGCGATCGCGAACACCGGGGAGCTGTTTTTT. Translating it yields CASSYLAIANTGELFF.

This clone was detected once. V usage is TRBV7-9 and J usage is TRBJ1-2; TRBD1 matches at 12 bases. The germline V gene has CDR1 SEHNR and CDR2 FQNEAQ (reference sequence). The junction had 14 bases not matched to a gene; V was cut back by 7 bases and J by 5 bases. The length of the CDR3 is 17 residues. In DNA form, the CDR3 reads TGTGCCAGCATCAAACAGACTGGGGACAGGGGGCTGTATGGCTACACCTTC. Translated: CASIKQTGDRGLYGYTF.

The rearrangement uses TRBV30 and TRBJ2-7, with D possibly being TRBD2 (6 bases). CDR1 is GTSNPN, CDR2 SVGIG, per germline (reference sequence). V dropped 6 bases and J dropped 2 bases, with 14 bases sitting between them. CDR3 size: 13 residues. CDR3 in amino acids: CACKGLGPYEQYF. The CDR3 nucleotides read TGTGCCTGCAAGGGACTCGGCCCCTACGAGCAGTACTTC. Full variable domain (outside the CDR3, taken from reference TRBV30 and TRBJ2-7): SQTIHQWPATLVQPVGSPLSLECTVEGTSNPNLYWYRQAAGRGLQLLFYSVGIGQISSEVPQNLSASRPQDRQFILSSKKLLLSDSGFYLCACKGLGPYEQYFGPGTRLTVT.

The chain links TRBV6-5 to TRBJ2-3; possibly TRBD2 for D (6 bases). The CDR3 totals 13 residues. Trimming pared 6 bases from V and 2 bases from J, leaving 9 bases between. Looked up from germline, CDR1 is MNHEY and CDR2 is SVGAGI. The CDR3 DNA is TGTGCCAGCAGCCGGGACTCCACAGATACGCAGTATTTT. Protein product: CASSRDSTDTQYF.

The chain joins TRBV18 to TRBJ2-1; 7 bases line up with TRBD1. CDR3 size: 17 residues. Germline trimming cut 3 bases from V and 4 bases from J; bases unmatched to any gene: 12. Germline CDR1 KGHSH, CDR2 LQKENI. This CDR3 is CASSPTRQGQIYNEQFF. In nucleotides, the CDR3 is TGTGCCAGCTCACCTACCCGACAGGGCCAAATATACAATGAGCAGTTCTTC.

The V gene is TRBV7-8, the J gene TRBJ1-1, with D possibly being TRBD1 (5 bases). V lost 2 bases and J 0 bases, leaving 10 bases between the germline ends. The CDR3 length is 15 residues. The germline CDR1 and CDR2 sequences are SGHVS and FQNEAQ. Here the CDR3 reads CASSLRGFLNTEAFF. The CDR3 bases are TGTGCCAGCAGCTTAAGGGGCTTTCTGAACACTGAAGCTTTCTTT. Filled out from reference TRBV7-8 and TRBJ1-1, the complete variable domain reads GAGVSQSPRYKVAKRGQDVALRCDPISGHVSLFWYQQALGQGPEFLTYFQNEAQLDKSGLPSDRFFAERPEGSVSTLKIQRTQQEDSAVYLCASSLRGFLNTEAFFGQGTRLTVV.

The chain links TRBV24-1 to TRBJ1-1; TRBD1 matches at 7 bases. V lost 5 bases, J lost 11 bases, and 10 bases stayed unmatched. This CDR3 region has 13 residues. In germline, CDR1 is KGHDR, CDR2 SFDVKD. CDR3 in DNA: TGTGCCACCAGTGGCGACAGGGCCGGCGGGGCTTTCTTT. Translating gives CATSGDRAGGAFF.

The V and J genes are TRBV25-1 and TRBJ2-3, with D possibly matching TRBD1 (6 bases). Germline-derived CDR1 and CDR2 are MGHDK and SYGVNS. V shed 8 bases and J shed 8 bases, with 23 bases lying between them. The CDR3 totals 15 residues. The CDR3 protein is CASAFGAGEWLTQYF. The DNA of the CDR3 is TGTGCCAGCGCCTTCGGGGCAGGGGAGTGGCTTACGCAGTATTTT.